This TCR beta chain was profiled in a study of T-cell reconstitution after alpha-beta-depleted transplantation in children. General study points: Counts and diversity of T cells one year after transplant came mostly from newly produced T cells. The study reportedly traced alpha-beta T cells about two months after transplant to several hundred expanded graft clones.

In this sample, this clonotype turned up a few times. Its antigen is currently unknown. This sample's TCRbeta library carried unique molecular identifier barcodes. From the PCR reads, TCRdb called clonotypes with MiXCR, one entry per CDR3 protein. The sample contains 800,000 to 1,000,000 distinct CDR3 sequences, about 29% of which appear only once. Trimming removed 0 bases from V and 2 bases from J, with 7 bases in between. The CDR3 spans 14 residues. The V gene's germline CDR1 is SGHRS and CDR2 YFSETQ. The chain employs TRBV5-1 and TRBJ2-3; no reliable D call. Material: PBMCs, mostly from graft donor cells, obtained 360 days after TCRalphabeta/CD19-depleted stem cell transplant. The clonotype originates from a boy less than two years old who had a stem cell transplant for SCID, so the T cells may come from the graft donor. The CDR3 reads CASSLVQNTDTQYF. The CDR3 DNA reads TGCGCCAGCAGCTTGGTCCAGAACACAGATACGCAGTATTTT. Complete variable domain (other parts from reference TRBV5-1 and TRBJ2-3): KAGVTQTPRYLIKTRGQQVTLSCSPISGHRSVSWYQQTPGQGLQFLFEYFSETQRNKGNFPGRFSGRQFSNSRSEMNVSTLELGDSALYLCASSLVQNTDTQYFGPGTRLTVL.